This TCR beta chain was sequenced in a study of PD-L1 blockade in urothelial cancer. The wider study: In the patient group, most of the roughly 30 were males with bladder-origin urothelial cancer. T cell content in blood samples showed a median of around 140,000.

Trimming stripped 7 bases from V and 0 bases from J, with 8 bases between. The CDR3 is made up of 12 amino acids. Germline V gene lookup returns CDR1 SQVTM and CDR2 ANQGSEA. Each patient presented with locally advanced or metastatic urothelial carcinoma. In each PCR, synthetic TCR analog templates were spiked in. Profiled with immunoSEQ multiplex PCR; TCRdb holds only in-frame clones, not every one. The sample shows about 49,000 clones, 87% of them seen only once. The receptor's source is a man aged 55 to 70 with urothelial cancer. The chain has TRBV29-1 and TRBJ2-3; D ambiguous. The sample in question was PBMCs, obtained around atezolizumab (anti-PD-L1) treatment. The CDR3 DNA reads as TGCAGCGCCAGGATTAGCACAGATACGCAGTATTTT. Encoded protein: CSARISTDTQYF.